The source of this T cell receptor beta chain is a study of T-cell reconstitution after alpha-beta-depleted transplantation in children. Findings and limits, study-wide: Surviving recipient T cells and thymic progenitors produced the high day-60 TCRbeta diversity seen in some patients. T-cell counts and diversity at one year post-transplant came mainly from newly produced T cells.

It was with unique molecular identifiers that the TCRbeta library was prepared. TCRdb redid the calling of the PCR reads with MiXCR, one entry per CDR3 protein. Of hundreds of thousands of distinct CDR3 sequences listed, 10% to 15% were seen once; the top ten hold about 2.2%. The count of this clonotype is one. Its matching antigen is unknown. V was clipped by 5 bases and J by 0 bases, with 20 bases between them. The CDR3 consists of 18 residues. This clonotype originated in a male patient aged 5 to 17 who had a stem cell transplant for acute myeloid leukemia, so the T cells may come from the graft donor. The chain carries TRBV7-1 and TRBJ1-5, with a possible D match to TRBD1 (5 bases). TRBV7-1 is flagged as an ORF with uncertain function. Sample: PBMCs, mostly from graft donor cells, taken 360 days after TCRalphabeta/CD19-depleted stem cell transplant. The DNA for the CDR3 is TGTGCCAGCAGCCCTCCGGGGACGGCCTTATATAGCAATCAGCCCCAGCATTTT. Protein product: CASSPPGTALYSNQPQHF.